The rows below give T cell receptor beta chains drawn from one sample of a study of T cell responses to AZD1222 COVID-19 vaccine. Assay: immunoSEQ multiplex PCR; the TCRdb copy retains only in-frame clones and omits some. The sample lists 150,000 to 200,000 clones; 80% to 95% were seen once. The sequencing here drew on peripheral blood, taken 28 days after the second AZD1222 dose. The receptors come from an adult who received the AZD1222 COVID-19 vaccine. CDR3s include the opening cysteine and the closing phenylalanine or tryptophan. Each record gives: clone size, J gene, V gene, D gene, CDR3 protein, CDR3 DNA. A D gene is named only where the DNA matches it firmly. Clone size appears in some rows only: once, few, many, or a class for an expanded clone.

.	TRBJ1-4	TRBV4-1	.	CATRIGGVTNEKLFF	TGCGCCACTCGAATAGGGGGTGTAACTAATGAAAAACTGTTTTTT
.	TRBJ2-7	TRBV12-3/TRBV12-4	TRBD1	CASSGTGGYEQYF	TGTGCCAGCAGTGGGACAGGGGGCTACGAGCAGTACTTC
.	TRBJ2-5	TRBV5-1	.	CASSLGTGPRETQYF	TGCGCCAGCAGCTTGGGAACGGGGCCAAGGGAGACCCAGTACTTC
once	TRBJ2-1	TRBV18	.	CASSSLSPDRRYNEQFF	TGTGCCAGCTCATCGTTATCTCCCGACAGGAGATACAATGAGCAGTTCTTC
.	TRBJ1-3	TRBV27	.	CASWGPGAPSFSGNTIYF	TGTGCCAGCTGGGGCCCAGGGGCCCCATCTTTCTCTGGAAACACCATATATTTT
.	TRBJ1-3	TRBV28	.	CASSRSSGNTIYF	TGTGCCAGCAGTAGGAGCTCTGGAAACACCATATATTTT
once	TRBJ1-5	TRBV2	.	CASQLGPDSNQPQHF	TGTGCCAGTCAATTGGGCCCGGATAGCAATCAGCCCCAGCATTTT
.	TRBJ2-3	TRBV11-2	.	CASSLRDTDTQYF	TGTGCCAGCAGCTTGAGAGACACAGATACGCAGTATTTT
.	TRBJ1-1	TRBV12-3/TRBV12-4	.	CASSLEMNTEAFF	TGTGCCAGCAGTTTAGAGATGAACACTGAAGCTTTCTTT
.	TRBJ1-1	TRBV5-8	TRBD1	CASSIRDRTEAFF	TGTGCCAGCAGCATCCGGGACAGGACTGAAGCTTTCTTT
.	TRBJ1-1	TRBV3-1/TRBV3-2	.	CASMRGHSNTEAFF	TGTGCCAGCATGCGCGGGCACTCGAACACTGAAGCTTTCTTT
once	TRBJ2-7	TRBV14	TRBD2	CASSLLSGTTPTLEQYF	TGTGCCAGCAGCCTTCTCTCCGGGACTACCCCAACTCTGGAGCAGTACTTC
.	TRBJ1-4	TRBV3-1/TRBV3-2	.	CASSQRRGDEKLFF	TGTGCCAGCAGCCAACGACGAGGGGATGAAAAACTGTTTTTT
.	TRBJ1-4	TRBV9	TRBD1	CASSVDGQGDEKLFF	TGTGCCAGCAGCGTAGACGGACAGGGGGATGAAAAACTGTTTTTT
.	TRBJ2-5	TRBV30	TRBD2	CAWKEGGPRETQYF	TGTGCCTGGAAGGAGGGAGGGCCCAGGGAGACCCAGTACTTC
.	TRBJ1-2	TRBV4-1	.	CASSQEDGSYYGYTF	TGCGCCAGCAGCCAAGAGGACGGCTCATACTATGGCTACACCTTC
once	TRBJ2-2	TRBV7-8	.	CASSREARGELFF	TGTGCCAGCAGCCGCGAGGCCAGAGGGGAGCTGTTTTTT
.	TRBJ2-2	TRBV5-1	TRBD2	CASSLAGASGSRELFF	TGCGCCAGCAGCTTGGCCGGCGCTAGCGGGAGCCGGGAGCTGTTTTTT
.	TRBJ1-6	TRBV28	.	CASSFQGITLHF	TGTGCCAGCAGTTTTCAGGGAATAACCCTCCACTTT
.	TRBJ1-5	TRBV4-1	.	CASSQRRANQPQHF	TGCGCCAGCAGCCAAAGGAGGGCAAATCAGCCCCAGCATTTT
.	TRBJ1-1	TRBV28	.	CASSSVRHQGTEAFF	TGTGCCAGCAGTTCGGTGAGACACCAAGGCACTGAAGCTTTCTTT
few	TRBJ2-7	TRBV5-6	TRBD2	CASSPLAGGVYEQYF	TGTGCCAGCAGCCCGTTAGCGGGGGGAGTTTACGAGCAGTACTTC
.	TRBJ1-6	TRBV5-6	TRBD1	CASSLVAGGLYSPLHF	TGTGCCAGCAGCTTGGTGGCAGGGGGATTGTATTCACCCCTCCACTTT
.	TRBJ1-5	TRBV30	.	CAWSLRGDQPQHF	TGTGCCTGGAGTTTGAGGGGCGATCAGCCCCAGCATTTT
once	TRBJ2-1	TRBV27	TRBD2	CASSPRLAGGTEQFF	TGTGCCAGCAGTCCCCGACTAGCGGGAGGTACTGAGCAGTTCTTC
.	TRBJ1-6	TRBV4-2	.	CASRNIGGRSPLHF	TGTGCCAGCAGGAACATAGGGGGGCGGTCACCCCTCCACTTT
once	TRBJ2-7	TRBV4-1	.	CASSRSSGGLYEQYF	TGCGCCAGCAGCCGCTCGTCAGGGGGGCTCTACGAGCAGTACTTC
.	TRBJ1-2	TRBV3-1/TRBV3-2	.	CASSQRGADYGYTF	TGTGCCAGCAGCCAGAGGGGCGCCGACTATGGCTACACCTTC
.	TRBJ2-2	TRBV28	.	CASPGETGELFF	TGTGCCAGCCCCGGGGAGACCGGGGAGCTGTTTTTT
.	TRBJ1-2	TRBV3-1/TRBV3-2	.	CASSQDGSPYGYTF	TGTGCCAGCAGCCAAGATGGGAGCCCCTATGGCTACACCTTC
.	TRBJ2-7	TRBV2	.	CASSEGGGSSYEQYF	TGTGCCAGCAGTGAAGGAGGAGGGAGCTCCTACGAGCAGTACTTC
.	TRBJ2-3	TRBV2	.	CASLELASTDTQYF	TGTGCCAGCCTGGAGCTAGCAAGCACAGATACGCAGTATTTT
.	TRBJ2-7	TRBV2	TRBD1	CASSRDRSSSYEQYF	TGTGCCAGCAGCAGGGACAGGTCAAGCTCCTACGAGCAGTACTTC
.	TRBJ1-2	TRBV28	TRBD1	CASSLTGADGYTF	TGTGCCAGCAGTTTAACAGGGGCGGATGGCTACACCTTC
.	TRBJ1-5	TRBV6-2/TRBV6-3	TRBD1	CASSGGQLSNQPQHF	TGTGCCAGCAGTGGGGGACAGCTTAGCAATCAGCCCCAGCATTTT
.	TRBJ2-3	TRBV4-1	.	CASSQVYGVTDTQYF	TGCGCCAGCAGCCAAGTATACGGGGTCACAGATACGCAGTATTTT
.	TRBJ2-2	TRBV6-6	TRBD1	CASSQGGVGPGELFF	TGTGCCAGCAGTCAAGGGGGCGTTGGACCCGGGGAGCTGTTTTTT
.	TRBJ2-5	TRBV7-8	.	CASSPTGTLQETQYF	TGTGCCAGCAGCCCAACCGGGACATTACAAGAGACCCAGTACTTC
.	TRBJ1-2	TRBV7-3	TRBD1	CASSHGQGYGYTF	TGTGCCAGCAGCCACGGACAGGGCTATGGCTACACCTTC
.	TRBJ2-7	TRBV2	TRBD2	CASTTESGVIHEQYF	TGTGCCAGCACGACGGAGAGCGGGGTTATCCACGAGCAGTACTTC
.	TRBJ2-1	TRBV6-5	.	CASQVPPPEQFF	TGTGCCAGCCAAGTTCCCCCCCCCGAGCAGTTCTTC